The entry below gives a single T cell receptor (beta chain) sequence along with its context. There is no known antigen for this receptor. Within one base of it there is no much larger clone, and no base qualities were kept. Trimming takes 3 bases off V and 4 bases off J; junction bases not matched to a gene: 8. According to the germline V gene (reference sequence), CDR1 reads SEHNR and CDR2 reads FQNEAQ. Including the terminal cysteine and phenylalanine, the CDR3 comprises 16 residues. Kept here is only the CDR3 DNA, which spans 48 bases and is read in frame from base 1. Each collaborating institution followed its own protocols to collect whole blood in K2EDTA tubes. For TCRbeta analysis, collaborators shipped samples in one of three forms: frozen whole blood, isolated PBMCs, or DNA extracted from either of those sample types. This specimen belongs to a study of blood T cell repertoires in COVID-19 (dated by TCRdb to about 2020). Context from the whole study: Samples covering the acute and convalescent phases of COVID-19 were provided by collaborators in the United States, Italy and Spain. The prospective study material was composed of cDNA or gDNA derived from T cells, B-cell-depleted T cells, or PBMCs. Subjects who had been exposed to COVID-19, were actively infected with it, or had recovered from it provided the deeply sampled blood TCRbeta repertoires that made up the dataset. The repertoires were made available in a free public database intended to serve as a resource for research on the immune response to SARS-CoV-2. Samples were obtained from the ongoing ImmuneRACE study (first 160 participants) and from about 1,300 subjects provided by 6 global collaborators. Sample metadata almost always included a de-identified subject ID, COVID-19 status, age in years and sex. Where available, HLA class I and class II types were taken from metadata supplied by the sample provider and were not determined by assay-based typing.

The paper as a whole reports these results and caveats: The amount of clinical and demographic metadata varied by source and participant and was provided uncurated.

TCRbeta CDR3 regions were amplified from genomic DNA by means of the immunoSEQ Assay, a bias-controlled multiplex PCR. For the original study's pipeline: The number of nucleated cells in each sample was estimated by amplification of reference gene primers within the assay. To quantify the absolute abundance of each unique TCRbeta CDR3 rearrangement, sequence reads were collapsed and filtered. For each sample, productive Simpson clonality was calculated as the square root of Simpson's diversity index over productive rearrangements. TCRdb re-hosts the immuneACCESS table, in-frame sequences only. Its copies lack some clones; in the studies checked, an unresolved V gene accounts for under half of them, and the cause for the rest is not known. For V, J and clone size, that table is used; D and trimming come from the DNA. For this sample there are over 350,000 clones; roughly 88% appear just once. The ten biggest clones cover roughly 1.4% of the sample.

The receptor chain draws on TRBV7-9 and TRBJ2-3, with 9 central nucleotides matching TRBD2. The TCR was taken from a woman aged 25-40 years with active or convalescent COVID-19. Source material: peripheral blood. CDR3 sequence: CASSFGLAGTPDTQYF. Here is the DNA: TGTGCCAGCAGCTTTGGGCTAGCGGGAACCCCAGATACGCAGTATTTT. The full variable domain, completed from the reference TRBV7-9 and TRBJ2-3 proteins outside the CDR3, reads DTGVSQNPRHKITKRGQNVTFRCDPISEHNRLYWYRQTLGQGPEFLTYFQNEAQLEKSRLLSDRFSAERPKGSFSTLEIQRTEQGDSAMYLCASSFGLAGTPDTQYFGPGTRLTVL.